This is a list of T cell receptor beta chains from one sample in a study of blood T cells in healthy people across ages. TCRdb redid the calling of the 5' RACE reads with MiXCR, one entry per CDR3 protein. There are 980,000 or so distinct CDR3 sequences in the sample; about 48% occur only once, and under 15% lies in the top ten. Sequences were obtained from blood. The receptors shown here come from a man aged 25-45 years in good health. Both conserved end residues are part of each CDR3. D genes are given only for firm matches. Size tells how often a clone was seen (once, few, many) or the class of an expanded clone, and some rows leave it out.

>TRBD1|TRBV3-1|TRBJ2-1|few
TGTGCCAGCAGCCCCGGGACAGGGCACCATGAGCAGTTCTTC
CASSPGTGHHEQFF
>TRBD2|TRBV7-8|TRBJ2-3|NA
TGTGCCAGCAGCTCTCTAGCGGGGGGCGTGCTTGGGACAGATACGCAGTATTTT
CASSSLAGGVLGTDTQYF
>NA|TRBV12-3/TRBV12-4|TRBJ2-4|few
TGTGCCAGCAGTTTCACAGCCAAAAACATTCAGTACTTC
CASSFTAKNIQYF
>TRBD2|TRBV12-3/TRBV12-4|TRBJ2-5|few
TGTGCCAGCAGTTGGACTAGCGGGGGAACACAAGAGACCCAGTACTTC
CASSWTSGGTQETQYF
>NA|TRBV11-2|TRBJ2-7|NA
TGTGCCAGCAGCTCGACCCCCGCAGGGACCTACGAGCAGTACTTC
CASSSTPAGTYEQYF
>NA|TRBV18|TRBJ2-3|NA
TGTGCCAGCTCATCCCGACAGATGAGCACGGATACGCAGTATTTT
CASSSRQMSTDTQYF
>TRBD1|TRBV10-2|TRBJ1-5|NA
TGCGCCAGCAGCGAACAGGGGCGGAATCAGCCCCAGCATTTT
CASSEQGRNQPQHF
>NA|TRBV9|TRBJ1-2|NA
TGTGCCAGCAGCGCGGAGGGGGGCTCCAAGTTTAGCTACACCTTC
CASSAEGGSKFSYTF
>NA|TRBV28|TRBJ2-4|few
TGTGCCAGCAGTGGCACGGACAGATCCAAAAACATTCAGTACTTC
CASSGTDRSKNIQYF
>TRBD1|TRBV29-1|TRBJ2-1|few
TGCAGCGCCATACGGGACAGGGTCCCCTTTTACAATGAGCAGTTCTTC
CSAIRDRVPFYNEQFF
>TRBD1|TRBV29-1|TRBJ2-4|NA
TGCAGCGTTGAAAGACAGGGGGACATTCAGTACTTC
CSVERQGDIQYF
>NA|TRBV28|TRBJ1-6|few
TGTGCCAGCAGTTTATACACAGGGAGTAATTCACCCCTCCACTTT
CASSLYTGSNSPLHF
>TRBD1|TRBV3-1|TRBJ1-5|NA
TGTGCCAGCAGCCATACCGGGACAGGGATGGCCCAGCCCCAGCATTTT
CASSHTGTGMAQPQHF
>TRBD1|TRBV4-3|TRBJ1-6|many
TGCGCCAGCAGCCTAGGAGCGACAGGGATTAATTCACCCCTCCACTTT
CASSLGATGINSPLHF
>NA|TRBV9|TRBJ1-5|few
TGTGCCAGCAGCAAGGGGTGGGATCAGCCCCAGCATTTT
CASSKGWDQPQHF
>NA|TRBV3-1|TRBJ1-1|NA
TGTGCCAGCAGCTTTGGTTCGACAGCGAACACTGAAGCTTTCTTT
CASSFGSTANTEAFF
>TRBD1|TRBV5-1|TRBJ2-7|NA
TGCGCCAGCAGCTTCACTTCCGGGACAGGGAGTTCCTACGAGCAGTACTTC
CASSFTSGTGSSYEQYF
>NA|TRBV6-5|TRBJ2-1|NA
TGTGCCAGCAGCCGCCGGGACGGAAATGAGCAGTTCTTC
CASSRRDGNEQFF
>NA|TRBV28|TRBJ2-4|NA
TGTGCCAGCAGTTTACGTACAGGGAGCAAAAACATTCAGTACTTC
CASSLRTGSKNIQYF
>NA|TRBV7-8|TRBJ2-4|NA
TGTGCCAGCAGCTTAGACGGTCTCCTAACTGGGAGAGAGCAGTACTTC
CASSLDGLLTGREQYF
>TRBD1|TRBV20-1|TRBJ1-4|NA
TGCAGGCCCAGGCAGGGGGCCGGTTCTGATAATGAAAAACTGTTTTTT
CRPRQGAGSDNEKLFF
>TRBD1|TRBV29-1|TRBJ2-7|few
TGCAGCGTTGAAGATCGGACAGGGGTACTTTACGAGCAGTACTTC
CSVEDRTGVLYEQYF
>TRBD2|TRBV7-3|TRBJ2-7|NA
TGTGCCAGCAGTACTACTAGCGGGGGGTCCCTTGCCTACGAGCAGTACTTC
CASSTTSGGSLAYEQYF
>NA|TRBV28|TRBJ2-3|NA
TGTGCCAGCAGTCCCCACCCTGACCTACTCACTAGCACAGATACGCAGTATTTT
CASSPHPDLLTSTDTQYF
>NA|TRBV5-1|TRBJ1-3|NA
TGCGCCAGCAGCTTGGCTCTTAGATCTGGAAACACCATATATTTT
CASSLALRSGNTIYF
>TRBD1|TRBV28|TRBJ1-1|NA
TGTGCCAGCAGCCCTCGACAGGGATTCACTGAAGCTTTCTTT
CASSPRQGFTEAFF
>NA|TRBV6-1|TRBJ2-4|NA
TGTGCCAGCAGTGAAGTAGACATTCAGTACTTC
CASSEVDIQYF
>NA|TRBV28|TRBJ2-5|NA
TGTGCCAGCAGCAACGTTGGGGCTCATCGTCAAGAGACCCAGTACTTC
CASSNVGAHRQETQYF
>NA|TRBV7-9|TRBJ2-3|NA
TGTGCCAGCAGCCCCGGCCATGGAAGGGCAGATACGCAGTATTTT
CASSPGHGRADTQYF
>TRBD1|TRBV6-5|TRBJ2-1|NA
TGTGCCAGCAGTTACCGGGACAGGGGGTTCGATGAGCAGTTCTTC
CASSYRDRGFDEQFF
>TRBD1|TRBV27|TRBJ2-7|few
TGTGCCAGCAGTACAATGACAGGGTTCGTCCGGAAGTCCTACGAGCAGTACTTC
CASSTMTGFVRKSYEQYF
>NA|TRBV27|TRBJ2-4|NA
TGTGCCAGCAGTTCCCGGGGGCTATTGGGGGACATTCAGTACTTC
CASSSRGLLGDIQYF
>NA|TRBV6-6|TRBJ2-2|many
TGTGCCAGCAGTGAGAACGCGAACACCGGGGAGCTGTTTTTT
CASSENANTGELFF
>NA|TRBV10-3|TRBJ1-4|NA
TGTGCCATCAGTTATTCTGGGGATGAAAAACTGTTTTTT
CAISYSGDEKLFF
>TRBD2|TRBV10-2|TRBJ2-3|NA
TGCGCCAGCAATCCTAGCGGGAGCACAGATACGCAGTATTTT
CASNPSGSTDTQYF
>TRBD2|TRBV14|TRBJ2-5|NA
TGTGCCAGCAGCCAAGACTCGCGGGGAGGGAGGAGAAGGACCCAGTACTTC
CASSQDSRGGRRRTQYF
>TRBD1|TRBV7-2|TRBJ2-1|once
TGTGCCAGCAGCGTTCGGACAGGGGGCACGAATAATGAGCAGTTCTTC
CASSVRTGGTNNEQFF
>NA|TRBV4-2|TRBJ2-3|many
TGTGCCAGCAGCCAAGGAAACGTGGGGGGAGATACGCAGTATTTT
CASSQGNVGGDTQYF
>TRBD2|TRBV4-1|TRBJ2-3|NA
TGCGCCAGCAGCCAGACCAATCGAGCGGGGGCCCTCACAGATACGCAGTATTTT
CASSQTNRAGALTDTQYF
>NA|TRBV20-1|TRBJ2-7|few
TGCAGTGCTCCGAGGGGGGCCACTAACGAGCAGTACTTC
CSAPRGATNEQYF
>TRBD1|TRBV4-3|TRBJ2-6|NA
TGCGCCAGCAACCGGGACAGAGCCCTCTCTGGGGCCAACGTCCTGACTTTC
CASNRDRALSGANVLTF
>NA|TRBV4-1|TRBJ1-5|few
TGCGCCAGCAGCACACAGTATAGCAATCAGCCCCAGCATTTT
CASSTQYSNQPQHF
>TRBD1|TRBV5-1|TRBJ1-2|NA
TGCGCCAGCAGCTTGGTTGGACAGGGAAAGGACTACACCTTC
CASSLVGQGKDYTF
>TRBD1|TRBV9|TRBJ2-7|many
TGTGCCAGCAGTGAGGGGACAGGGGGCACCTACGAGCAGTACTTC
CASSEGTGGTYEQYF
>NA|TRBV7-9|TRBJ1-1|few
TGTGCCAGCAGCTTAGACGAGAACACTGAAGCTTTCTTT
CASSLDENTEAFF
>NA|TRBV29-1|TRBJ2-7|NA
TGCAGCGGCGGACAAGACTACGAGCAGTACTTC
CSGGQDYEQYF
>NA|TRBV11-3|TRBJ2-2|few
TGTGCCTCGGGGGCCAGGGGCGCGAGCGGGGAGCTGTTTTTT
CASGARGASGELFF
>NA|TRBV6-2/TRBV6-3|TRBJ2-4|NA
TGTACCAGCAGTTACTCGACGGGGATTGAAAACATTCAGTACTTC
CTSSYSTGIENIQYF
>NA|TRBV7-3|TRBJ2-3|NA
TGTGCCAGCAGCTTAGGGGTAGCGCAGGCAGATACGCAGTATTTT
CASSLGVAQADTQYF
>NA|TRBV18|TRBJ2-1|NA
TGTGCCAGCTCACCACGAAGCCCTAGCCCTTTCTCCAATGAGCAGTTCTTC
CASSPRSPSPFSNEQFF
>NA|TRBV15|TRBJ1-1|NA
TGTGCCAGTCAGCTGAACACTGAAGCTTTCTTT
CASQLNTEAFF
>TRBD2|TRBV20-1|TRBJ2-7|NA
TGCAGTGCTACCCGGCTGGGACTAGGTATATACGAGCAGTACTTC
CSATRLGLGIYEQYF
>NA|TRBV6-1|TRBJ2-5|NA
TGTGCCAGTGGCGCCGTGGGATACCAAGAGACCCAGTACTTC
CASGAVGYQETQYF
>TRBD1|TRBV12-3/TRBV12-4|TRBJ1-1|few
TGTGCCAGCAGTTCGCTCCAGGGGGCGAACACTGAAGCTTTCTTT
CASSSLQGANTEAFF
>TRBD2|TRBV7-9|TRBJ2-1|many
TGTGCCAGCAGCTTAGTAGACAGCGGGGTCTTATACAATGAGCAGTTCTTC
CASSLVDSGVLYNEQFF
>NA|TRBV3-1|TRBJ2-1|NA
TGTGCCAGCAGCCCGGGACCACTATGGGAGCAGTTCTTC
CASSPGPLWEQFF
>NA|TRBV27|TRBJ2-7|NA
TGTGCCAGCGGACCCTACGGCGAGCAGTACTTC
CASGPYGEQYF